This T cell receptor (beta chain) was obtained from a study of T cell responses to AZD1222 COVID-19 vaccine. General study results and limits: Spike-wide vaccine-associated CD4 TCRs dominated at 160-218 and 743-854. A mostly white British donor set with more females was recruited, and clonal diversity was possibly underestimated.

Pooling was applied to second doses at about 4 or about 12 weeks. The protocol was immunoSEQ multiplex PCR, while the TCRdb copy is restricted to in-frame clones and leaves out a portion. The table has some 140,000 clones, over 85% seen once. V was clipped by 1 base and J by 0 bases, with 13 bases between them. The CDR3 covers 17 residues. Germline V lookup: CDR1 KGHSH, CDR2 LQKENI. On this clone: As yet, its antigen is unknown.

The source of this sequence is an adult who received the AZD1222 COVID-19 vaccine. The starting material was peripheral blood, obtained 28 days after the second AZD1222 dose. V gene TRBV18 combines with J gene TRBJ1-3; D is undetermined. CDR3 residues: CASSPLPDGLSGNTIYF. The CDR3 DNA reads TGTGCCAGCTCACCACTGCCCGACGGCCTCTCTGGAAACACCATATATTTT.